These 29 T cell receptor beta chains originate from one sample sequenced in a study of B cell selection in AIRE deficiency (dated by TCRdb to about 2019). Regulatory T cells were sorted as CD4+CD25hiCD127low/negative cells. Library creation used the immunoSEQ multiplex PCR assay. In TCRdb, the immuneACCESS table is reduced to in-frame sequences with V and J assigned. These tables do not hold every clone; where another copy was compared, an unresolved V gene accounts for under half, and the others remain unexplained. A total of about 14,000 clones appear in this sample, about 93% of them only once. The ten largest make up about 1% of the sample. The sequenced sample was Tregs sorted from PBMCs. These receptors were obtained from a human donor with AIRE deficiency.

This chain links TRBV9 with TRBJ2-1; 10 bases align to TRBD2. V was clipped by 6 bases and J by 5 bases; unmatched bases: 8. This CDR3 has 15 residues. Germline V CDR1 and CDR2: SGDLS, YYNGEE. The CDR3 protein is CASTKRTSGDNEQFF. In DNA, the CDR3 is TGTGCCAGCACCAAGAGGACTAGCGGAGACAATGAGCAGTTCTTC. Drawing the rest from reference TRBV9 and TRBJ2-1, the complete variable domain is DSGVTQTPKHLITATGQRVTLRCSPRSGDLSVYWYQQSLDQGLQFLIQYYNGEERAKGNILERFSAQQFPDLHSELNLSSLELGDSALYFCASTKRTSGDNEQFFGPGTRLTVL.

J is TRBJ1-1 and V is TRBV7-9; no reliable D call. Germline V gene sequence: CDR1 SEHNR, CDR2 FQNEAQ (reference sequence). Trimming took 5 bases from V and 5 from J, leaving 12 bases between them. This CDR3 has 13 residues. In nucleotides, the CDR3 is TGTGCCAGCAGCGTCGGTGGGCGGACTGAAGCTTTCTTT. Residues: CASSVGGRTEAFF.

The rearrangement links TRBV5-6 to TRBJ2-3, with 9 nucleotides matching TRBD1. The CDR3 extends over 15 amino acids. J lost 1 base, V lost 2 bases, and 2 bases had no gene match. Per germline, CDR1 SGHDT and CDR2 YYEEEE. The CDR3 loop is CASSFRDRGTDTQYF. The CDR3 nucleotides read TGTGCCAGCAGCTTCCGGGACAGGGGCACAGATACGCAGTATTTT.

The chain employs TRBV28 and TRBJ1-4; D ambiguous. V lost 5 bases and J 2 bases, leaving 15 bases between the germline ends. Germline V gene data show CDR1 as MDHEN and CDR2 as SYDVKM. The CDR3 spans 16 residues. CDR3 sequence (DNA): TGTGCCAGCAGTCCCCTCGTAGACAACACTAATGAAAAACTGTTTTTT. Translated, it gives CASSPLVDNTNEKLFF.

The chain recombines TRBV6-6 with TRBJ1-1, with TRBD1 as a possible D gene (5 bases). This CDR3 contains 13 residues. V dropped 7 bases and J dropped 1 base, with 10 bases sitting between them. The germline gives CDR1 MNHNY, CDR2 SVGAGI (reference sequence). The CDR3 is CASTWGGNTEAFF. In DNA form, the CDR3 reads TGTGCCAGCACGTGGGGGGGGAACACTGAAGCTTTCTTT.

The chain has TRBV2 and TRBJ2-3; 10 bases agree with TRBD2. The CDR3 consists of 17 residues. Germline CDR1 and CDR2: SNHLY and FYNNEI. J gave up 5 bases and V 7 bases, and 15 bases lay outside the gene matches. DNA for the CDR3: TGTGCCAGCAAAGGAGGATCGGGACTAGCGTCTCAAGATACGCAGTATTTT. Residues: CASKGGSGLASQDTQYF.

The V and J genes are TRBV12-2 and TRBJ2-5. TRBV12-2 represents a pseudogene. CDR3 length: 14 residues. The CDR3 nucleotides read TGTGCAAGTCGCTCAGGACCGAAGGTAGAGACCCAGTACTTC. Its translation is CASRSGPKVETQYF.

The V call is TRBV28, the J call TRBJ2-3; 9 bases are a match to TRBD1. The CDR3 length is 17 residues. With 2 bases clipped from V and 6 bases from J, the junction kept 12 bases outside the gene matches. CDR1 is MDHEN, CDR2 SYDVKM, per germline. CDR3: CASSLEQGQGRVDTQYF. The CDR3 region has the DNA TGTGCCAGCAGTTTAGAGCAGGGACAGGGTCGGGTGGATACGCAGTATTTT.

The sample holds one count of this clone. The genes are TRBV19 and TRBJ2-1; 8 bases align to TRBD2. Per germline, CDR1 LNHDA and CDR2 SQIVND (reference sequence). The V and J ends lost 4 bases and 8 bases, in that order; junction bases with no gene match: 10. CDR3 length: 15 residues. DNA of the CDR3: TGTGCCAGTAGTACCGGGACTAGTGGGGTCGATGAGCAGTTCTTC. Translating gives CASSTGTSGVDEQFF.

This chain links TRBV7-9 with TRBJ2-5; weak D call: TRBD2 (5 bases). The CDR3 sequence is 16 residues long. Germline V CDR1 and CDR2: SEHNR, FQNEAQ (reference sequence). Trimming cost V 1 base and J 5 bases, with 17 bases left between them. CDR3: CASSLDLGEGWETQYF. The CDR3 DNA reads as TGTGCCAGCAGCTTAGACTTGGGAGAGGGCTGGGAGACCCAGTACTTC.

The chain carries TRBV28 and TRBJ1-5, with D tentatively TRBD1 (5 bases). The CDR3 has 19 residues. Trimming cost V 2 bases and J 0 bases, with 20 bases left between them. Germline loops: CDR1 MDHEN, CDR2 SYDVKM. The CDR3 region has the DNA TGTGCCAGCAGTTTAATCCAGGGTTGGTTTAAAAGTAGCAATCAGCCCCAGCATTTT. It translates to CASSLIQGWFKSSNQPQHF. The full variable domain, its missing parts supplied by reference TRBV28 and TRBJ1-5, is DVKVTQSSRYLVKRTGEKVFLECVQDMDHENMFWYRQDPGLGLRLIYFSYDVKMKEKGDIPEGYSVSREKKERFSLILESASTNQTSMYLCASSLIQGWFKSSNQPQHFGDGTRLSIL.

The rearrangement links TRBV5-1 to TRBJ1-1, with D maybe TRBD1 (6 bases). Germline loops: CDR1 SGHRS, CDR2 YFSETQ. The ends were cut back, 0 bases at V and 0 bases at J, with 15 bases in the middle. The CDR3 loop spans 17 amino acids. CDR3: CASSLGTASNMNTEAFF. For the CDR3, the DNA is TGCGCCAGCAGCTTGGGGACAGCGTCGAACATGAACACTGAAGCTTTCTTT.

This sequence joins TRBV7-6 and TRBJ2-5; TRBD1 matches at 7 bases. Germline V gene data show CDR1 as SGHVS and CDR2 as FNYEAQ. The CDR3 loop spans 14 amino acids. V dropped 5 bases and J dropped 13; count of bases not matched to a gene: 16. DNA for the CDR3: TGTGCCAGCAGCCATAGAGGGGACAGCCCCACGGTGTACTTC. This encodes CASSHRGDSPTVYF.

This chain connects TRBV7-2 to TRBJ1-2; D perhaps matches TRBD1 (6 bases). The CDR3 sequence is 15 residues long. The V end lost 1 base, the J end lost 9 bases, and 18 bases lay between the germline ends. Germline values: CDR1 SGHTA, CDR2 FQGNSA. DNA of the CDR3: TGTGCCAGCAGCTTAGACAACAGGGTCGTGGATCGCTACACCTTC. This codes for CASSLDNRVVDRYTF.

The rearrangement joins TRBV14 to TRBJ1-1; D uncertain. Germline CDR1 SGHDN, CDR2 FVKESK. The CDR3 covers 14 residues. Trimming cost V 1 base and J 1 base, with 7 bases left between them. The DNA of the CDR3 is TGTGCCAGCAGCCAAGTAAACAGGAACACTGAAGCTTTCTTT. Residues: CASSQVNRNTEAFF.

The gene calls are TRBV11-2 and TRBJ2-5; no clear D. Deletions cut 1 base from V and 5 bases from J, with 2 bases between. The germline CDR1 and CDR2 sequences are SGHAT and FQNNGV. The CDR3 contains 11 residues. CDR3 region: CASSLAETQYF. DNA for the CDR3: TGTGCCAGCAGCTTAGCGGAGACCCAGTACTTC.

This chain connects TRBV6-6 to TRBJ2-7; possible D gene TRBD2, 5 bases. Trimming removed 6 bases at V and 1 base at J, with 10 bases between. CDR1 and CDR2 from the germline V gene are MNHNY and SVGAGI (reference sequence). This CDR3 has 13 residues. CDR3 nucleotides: TGTGCCAGCAGGTACGGGGTATCCTACGAGCAGTACTTC. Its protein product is CASRYGVSYEQYF.

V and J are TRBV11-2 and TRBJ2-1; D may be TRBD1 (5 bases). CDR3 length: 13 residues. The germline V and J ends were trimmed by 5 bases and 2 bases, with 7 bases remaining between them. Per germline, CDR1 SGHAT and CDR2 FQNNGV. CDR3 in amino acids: CASSRTPYNEQFF. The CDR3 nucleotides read TGTGCCAGCAGCCGGACACCCTACAATGAGCAGTTCTTC.

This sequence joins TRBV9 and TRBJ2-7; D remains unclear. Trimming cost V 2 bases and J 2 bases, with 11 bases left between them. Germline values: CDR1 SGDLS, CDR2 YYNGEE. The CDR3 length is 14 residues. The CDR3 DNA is TGTGCCAGCAGCGTTTGTAGAGTTCCCTACGAGCAGTACTTC. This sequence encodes CASSVCRVPYEQYF. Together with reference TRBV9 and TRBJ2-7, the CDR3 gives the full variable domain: DSGVTQTPKHLITATGQRVTLRCSPRSGDLSVYWYQQSLDQGLQFLIQYYNGEERAKGNILERFSAQQFPDLHSELNLSSLELGDSALYFCASSVCRVPYEQYFGPGTRLTVT.

The CDR3 bases are TGTGCCAGCAGCCAAGTCAGGGGGGTAGGCTACACCTTC. It encodes CASSQVRGVGYTF. The chain combines TRBV14 with TRBJ1-2, with 7 bases lining up with TRBD1. This CDR3 is 13 amino acids long. Germline lookup yields CDR1 SGHDN and CDR2 FVKESK. The J segment lost 8 bases and the V segment lost 1 base, leaving 4 bases of the junction unmatched.

The CDR3 nucleotides are TGTGCCAGCTCACCTCTGGCGCAAAGGGACAGGGCCGGGCTCCTCCACTTT. Its protein is CASSPLAQRDRAGLLHF. The chain carries TRBV18 and TRBJ1-6; 9 nucleotides line up with TRBD1. V gave up 3 bases and J gave up 15 bases; unmatched junction bases: 18. The CDR3 length is 17 residues. Germline V CDR1 and CDR2: KGHSH, LQKENI.

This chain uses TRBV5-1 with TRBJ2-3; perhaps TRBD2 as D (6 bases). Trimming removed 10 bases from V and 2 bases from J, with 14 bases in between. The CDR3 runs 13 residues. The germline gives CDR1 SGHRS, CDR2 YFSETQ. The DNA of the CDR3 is TGCGCCTGGAGGGCGGGACTCACAGATACGCAGTATTTT. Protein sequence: CAWRAGLTDTQYF. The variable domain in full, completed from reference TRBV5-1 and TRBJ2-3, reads KAGVTQTPRYLIKTRGQQVTLSCSPISGHRSVSWYQQTPGQGLQFLFEYFSETQRNKGNFPGRFSGRQFSNSRSEMNVSTLELGDSALYLCAWRAGLTDTQYFGPGTRLTVL.

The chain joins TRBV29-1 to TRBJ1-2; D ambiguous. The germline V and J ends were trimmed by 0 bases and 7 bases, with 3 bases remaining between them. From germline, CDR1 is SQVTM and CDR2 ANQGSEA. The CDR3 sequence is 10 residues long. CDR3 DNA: TGCAGCGTTGAAGATCCTGGCTACACCTTC. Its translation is CSVEDPGYTF.

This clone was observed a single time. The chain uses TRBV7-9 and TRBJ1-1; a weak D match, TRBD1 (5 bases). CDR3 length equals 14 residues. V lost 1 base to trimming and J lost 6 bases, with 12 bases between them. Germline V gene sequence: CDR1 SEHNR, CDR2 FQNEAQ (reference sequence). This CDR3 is CASSLGSVGAEAFF. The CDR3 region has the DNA TGTGCCAGCAGCTTAGGGTCCGTAGGGGCTGAAGCTTTCTTT.

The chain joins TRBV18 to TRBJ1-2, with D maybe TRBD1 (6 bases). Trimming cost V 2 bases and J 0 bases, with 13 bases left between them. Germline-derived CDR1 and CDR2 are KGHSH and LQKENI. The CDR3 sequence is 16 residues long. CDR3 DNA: TGTGCCAGCTCACCAATTTTAACAGGGCCTAACTATGGCTACACCTTC. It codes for CASSPILTGPNYGYTF.

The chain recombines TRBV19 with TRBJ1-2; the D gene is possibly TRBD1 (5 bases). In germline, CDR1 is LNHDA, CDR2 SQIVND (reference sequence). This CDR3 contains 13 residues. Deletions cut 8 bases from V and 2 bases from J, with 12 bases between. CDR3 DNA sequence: TGTGCCAGTCGAAAACAGGAGAACTATGGCTACACCTTC. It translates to CASRKQENYGYTF.

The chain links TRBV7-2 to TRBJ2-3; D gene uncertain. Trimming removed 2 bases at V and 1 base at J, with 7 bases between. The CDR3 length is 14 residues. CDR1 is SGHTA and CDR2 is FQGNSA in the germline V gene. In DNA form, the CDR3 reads TGTGCCAGCAGCTTACAACGGGGCACAGATACGCAGTATTTT. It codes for CASSLQRGTDTQYF.

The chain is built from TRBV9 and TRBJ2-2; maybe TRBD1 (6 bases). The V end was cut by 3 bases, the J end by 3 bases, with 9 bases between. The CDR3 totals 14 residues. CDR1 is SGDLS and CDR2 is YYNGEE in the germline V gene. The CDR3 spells CASSAPGDTGELFF. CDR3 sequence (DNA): TGTGCCAGCAGCGCCCCAGGGGACACCGGGGAGCTGTTTTTT.

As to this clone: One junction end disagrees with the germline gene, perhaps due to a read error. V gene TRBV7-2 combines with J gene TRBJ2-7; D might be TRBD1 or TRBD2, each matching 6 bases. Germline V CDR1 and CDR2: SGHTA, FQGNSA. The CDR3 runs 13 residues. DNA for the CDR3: TGTGCCAGCAGCTTATATTCGGGGGCGACTGGCAGCTTC. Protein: CASSLYSGATGSF.